The entry below gives a single T cell receptor beta chain sequence along with its context. V was pared by 5 bases and J by 5 bases, with 6 bases of the junction left unmatched. The CDR3 totals 15 residues. Germline CDR1 is LNHDA and CDR2 is SQIVND (reference sequence). This specimen belongs to a study of blood T cell repertoires in COVID-19. Study-level information: The United States, Italy and Spain were the sources of the acute and convalescent COVID-19 samples.

The repertoire was sequenced with immunoSEQ multiplex PCR; TCRdb's copy has only in-frame clones and lacks some. Counted here are approximately 300,000 clones, about 89% occurring once; the ten biggest clones make up 5% to 7.5%. Material for sequencing was peripheral blood. The receptor comes from a man between 18 and 35 years old who had recovered from COVID-19. The V call is TRBV19, the J call TRBJ1-2, with 12 bases matching TRBD1. The CDR3 DNA sequence: TGTGCCAGTAGTCCCGGGACAGGGGGCAGGTATGGCTACACCTTC. It translates to CASSPGTGGRYGYTF.